Detailed here is one TCR beta chain. No antigen is known for it. The entry originates in a study of tumor-infiltrating lymphocytes in primary liver carcinoma. At the level of the study: Staging of the tumors gave T1-T3 N0M0, with widths of roughly 4 to 11 cm. General study results and limits: Only about 7-24% of top clones occurred in every one of the five tumor regions.

Bulk tissue was left unsorted, and RNA and DNA were co-extracted from approximately 20-30 mg of it. Germline V lookup: CDR1 DFQATT, CDR2 SNEGSKA (reference sequence). The CDR3 length is 17 residues. The input was approximately 500 ng total RNA; TCR beta cDNA was made from it with a constant-region primer. Three nested multiplex PCR rounds of slightly modified ARM-PCR generated TCR beta libraries. Use of TRBV1-TRBV30 forward primers with a C-beta reverse primer characterized the first two PCR rounds, which lasted ten to eleven cycles each. TCRdb fed the multiplex PCR reads into MiXCR, producing one record per CDR3 protein. The table lists 40,000 to 55,000 distinct CDR3 sequences, approximately 70% of them singletons.

This clonotype was sampled from a middle-aged man with primary liver carcinoma and hepatitis B virus infection. Input material: liver tumor tissue from sampling region 5. Subset here: tumor region T5, tumor centre. The rearrangement links TRBV20-1 to TRBJ2-5; 13 bases are a match to TRBD2. CDR3: CTARWTSGSRGEETQYF. CDR3 coding DNA: TGCACTGCCAGATGGACTAGCGGGAGCCGGGGGGAAGAGACCCAGTACTTC.